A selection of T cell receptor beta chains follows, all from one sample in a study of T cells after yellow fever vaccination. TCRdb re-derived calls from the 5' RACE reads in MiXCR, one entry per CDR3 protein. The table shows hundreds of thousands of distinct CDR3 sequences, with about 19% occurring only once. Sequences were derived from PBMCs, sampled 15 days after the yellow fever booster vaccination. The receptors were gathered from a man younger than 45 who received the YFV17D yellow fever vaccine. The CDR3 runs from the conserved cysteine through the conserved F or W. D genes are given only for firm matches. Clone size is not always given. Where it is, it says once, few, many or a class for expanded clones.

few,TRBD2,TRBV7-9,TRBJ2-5,TGTGCCAGCAGCTTCGACCGACTAGCGGGAATAGAGACCCAGTACTTC,CASSFDRLAGIETQYF
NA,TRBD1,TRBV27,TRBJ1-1,TGTGCCAGCAGTCGACAGGGCCTGAACACTGAAGCTTTCTTT,CASSRQGLNTEAFF
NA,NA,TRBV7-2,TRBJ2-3,TGTGCCAGCAGCACCCGCCCTCGGGGGTCGGATACGCAGTATTTT,CASSTRPRGSDTQYF
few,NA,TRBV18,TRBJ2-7,TGTGCCAGCTCACCATCGGCGGAGATCTACGAGCAGTACTTC,CASSPSAEIYEQYF
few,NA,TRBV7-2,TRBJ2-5,TGTGCCAGCAGCTTAGGCGGCAAGACGGCAGTGGCCCAGTACTTC,CASSLGGKTAVAQYF
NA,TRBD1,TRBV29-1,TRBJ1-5,TGCAGCACTGGGACAGGGGTCAATCAGCCCCAGCATTTT,CSTGTGVNQPQHF
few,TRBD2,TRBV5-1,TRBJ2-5,TGCGCCAGCAGCGCCCTAGCGGGAGGGCCAGAGACCCAGTACTTC,CASSALAGGPETQYF
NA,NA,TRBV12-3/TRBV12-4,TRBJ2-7,TGTGCCAGCGGAAAAGGGACCGTCTACGAGCAGTACTTC,CASGKGTVYEQYF
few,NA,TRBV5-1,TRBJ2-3,TGCGCCAGCAGCTTGGGGGCGGGATTCACAGATACGCAGTATTTT,CASSLGAGFTDTQYF
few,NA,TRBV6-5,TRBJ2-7,TGTGCCAGCAGTTACTCGCCCACGACAGACCTCTACGAGCAGTACTTC,CASSYSPTTDLYEQYF
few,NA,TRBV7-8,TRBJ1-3,TGTGCCAGCAGCTTAGTCCCAGATTATGGGTTAGGAAACACCATATATTTT,CASSLVPDYGLGNTIYF
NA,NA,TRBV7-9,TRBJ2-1,TGTGCCAGCAGCCCAGCCCCGCGGACTCCCTACAATGAGCAGTTCTTC,CASSPAPRTPYNEQFF
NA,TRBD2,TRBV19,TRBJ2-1,TGTGCCAGTAGTATACTCCTAGCGGGAGGGCCGGTGCAGTTCTTC,CASSILLAGGPVQFF
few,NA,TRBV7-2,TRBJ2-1,TGTGCCAGCAGCTTAGTCTGGGACAATGAGCAGTTCTTC,CASSLVWDNEQFF
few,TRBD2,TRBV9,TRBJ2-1,TGTGCCAGCAGCCCACTGACTAGCGTGGGTGAGCAGTTCTTC,CASSPLTSVGEQFF
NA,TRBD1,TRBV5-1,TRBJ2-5,TGCGCCAGCAGCGCCGGACAGGGAGAGACCCAGTACTTC,CASSAGQGETQYF
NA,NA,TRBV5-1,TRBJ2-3,TGCGCCAGCAGCTTTCCCAGAGGGGGGATAGGAGATACGCAGTATTTT,CASSFPRGGIGDTQYF